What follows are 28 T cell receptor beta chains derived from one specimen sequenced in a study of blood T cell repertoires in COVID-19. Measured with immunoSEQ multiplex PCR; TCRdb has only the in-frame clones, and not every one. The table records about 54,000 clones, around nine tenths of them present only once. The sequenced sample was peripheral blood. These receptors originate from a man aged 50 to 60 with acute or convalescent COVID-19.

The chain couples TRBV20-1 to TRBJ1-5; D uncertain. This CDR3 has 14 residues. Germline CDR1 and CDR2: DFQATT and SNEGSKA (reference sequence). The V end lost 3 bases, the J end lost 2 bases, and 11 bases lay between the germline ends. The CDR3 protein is CSASSGVGNQPQHF. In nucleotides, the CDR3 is TGCAGTGCTAGTTCCGGTGTTGGCAATCAGCCCCAGCATTTT.

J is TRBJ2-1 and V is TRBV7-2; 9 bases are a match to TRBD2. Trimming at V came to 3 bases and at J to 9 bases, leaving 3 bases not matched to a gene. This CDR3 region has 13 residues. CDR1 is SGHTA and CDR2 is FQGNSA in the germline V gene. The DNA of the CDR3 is TGTGCCAGCAGCTTTAGCGGGAGTTCTGAGCAGTTCTTC. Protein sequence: CASSFSGSSEQFF.

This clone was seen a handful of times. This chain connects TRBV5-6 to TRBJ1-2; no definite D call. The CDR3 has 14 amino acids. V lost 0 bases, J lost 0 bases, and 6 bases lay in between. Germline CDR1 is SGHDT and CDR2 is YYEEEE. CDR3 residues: CASSLGGTNYGYTF. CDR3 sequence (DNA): TGTGCCAGCAGCTTGGGAGGGACTAACTATGGCTACACCTTC.

The CDR3 bases are TGTGCCAGCAGTTACGGGACAGGGGGCTTATACGGCTACACCTTC. Residues: CASSYGTGGLYGYTF. The chain has TRBV6-5 and TRBJ1-2, with 12 nucleotides matching TRBD1. The germline V gene has CDR1 MNHEY and CDR2 SVGAGI. CDR3 length: 15 amino acids. Trimming took 2 bases from V and 8 from J; bases not matched to a gene: 6.

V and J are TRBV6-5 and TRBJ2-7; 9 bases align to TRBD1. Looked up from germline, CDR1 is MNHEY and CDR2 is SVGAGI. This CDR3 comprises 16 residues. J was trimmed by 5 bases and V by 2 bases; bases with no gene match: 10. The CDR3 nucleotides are TGTGCCAGCAGTTACGGAATGGGGACAGGGACCCACGAGCAGTACTTC. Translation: CASSYGMGTGTHEQYF.

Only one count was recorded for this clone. The DNA of the CDR3 is TGCGCCAGCAGCCAAGCCGGGACTACTGGGAATGAGCAGTTCTTC. Protein product: CASSQAGTTGNEQFF. The chain recombines TRBV5-1 with TRBJ2-1, with 7 bases matching TRBD2. Germline-derived CDR1 and CDR2 are SGHRS and YFSETQ. The CDR3 covers 15 residues. V was clipped by 4 bases and J by 7 bases; unmatched bases: 11. The full variable domain, completed using reference TRBV5-1 and TRBJ2-1, is KAGVTQTPRYLIKTRGQQVTLSCSPISGHRSVSWYQQTPGQGLQFLFEYFSETQRNKGNFPGRFSGRQFSNSRSEMNVSTLELGDSALYLCASSQAGTTGNEQFFGPGTRLTVL.

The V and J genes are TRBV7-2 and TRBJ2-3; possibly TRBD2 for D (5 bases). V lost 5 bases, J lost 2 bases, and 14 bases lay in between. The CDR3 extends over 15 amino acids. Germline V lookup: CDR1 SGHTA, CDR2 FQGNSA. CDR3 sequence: CASSPGGLPTDTQYF. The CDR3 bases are TGTGCCAGCAGCCCTGGCGGACTCCCCACAGATACGCAGTATTTT.

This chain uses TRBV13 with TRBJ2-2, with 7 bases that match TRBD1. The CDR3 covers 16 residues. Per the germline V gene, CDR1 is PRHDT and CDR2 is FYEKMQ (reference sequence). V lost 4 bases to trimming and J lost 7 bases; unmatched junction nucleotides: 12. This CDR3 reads CASSSRQGYRDGELFF. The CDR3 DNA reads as TGTGCCAGCAGCTCCCGACAGGGATATCGGGACGGGGAGCTGTTTTTT.

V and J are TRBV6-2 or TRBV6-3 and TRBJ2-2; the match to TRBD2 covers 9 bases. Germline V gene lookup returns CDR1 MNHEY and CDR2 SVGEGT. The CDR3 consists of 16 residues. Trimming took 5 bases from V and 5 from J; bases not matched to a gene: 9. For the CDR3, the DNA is TGTGCCAGCAGTGCAATAGCGGGAGTCGCAACCGGGGAGCTGTTTTTT. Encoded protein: CASSAIAGVATGELFF.

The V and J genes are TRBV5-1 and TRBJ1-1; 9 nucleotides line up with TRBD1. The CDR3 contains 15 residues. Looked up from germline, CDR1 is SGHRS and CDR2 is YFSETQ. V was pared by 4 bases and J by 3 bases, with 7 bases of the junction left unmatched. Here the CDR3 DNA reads TGCGCCAGCAGCAGTGGGACAGGGTGGGACACTGAAGCTTTCTTT. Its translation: CASSSGTGWDTEAFF.

Here the CDR3 reads CASSPAGTGRGDSPLHF. Written as DNA, the CDR3 is TGTGCCAGCTCACCGGCCGGGACAGGTAGAGGGGATTCACCCCTCCACTTT. This chain links TRBV18 with TRBJ1-6, with 8 bases aligning to TRBD1. The CDR3 is 17 residues long. CDR1 and CDR2 (germline): KGHSH, LQKENI. The V and J ends lost 3 bases and 8 bases, in that order; junction bases with no gene match: 12.

The CDR3 DNA sequence: TGCAGCGTATCAGGAGGGACAGGGGCCCCGGGGAGGGGAAAACTGTTTTTT. This encodes CSVSGGTGAPGRGKLFF. This chain uses TRBV29-1 with TRBJ1-4; the match to TRBD1 covers 10 bases. This CDR3 region has 17 residues. Losses at the gene ends were 6 bases for V and 10 bases for J; bases not matched to a gene: 20. CDR1 is SQVTM, CDR2 ANQGSEA, per germline.

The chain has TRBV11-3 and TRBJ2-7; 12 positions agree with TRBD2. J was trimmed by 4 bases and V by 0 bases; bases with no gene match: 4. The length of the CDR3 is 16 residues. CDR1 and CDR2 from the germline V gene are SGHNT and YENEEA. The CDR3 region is CASSLDLTSGRYEQYF. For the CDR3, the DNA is TGTGCCAGCAGCTTAGATCTAACTAGCGGGAGGTACGAGCAGTACTTC.

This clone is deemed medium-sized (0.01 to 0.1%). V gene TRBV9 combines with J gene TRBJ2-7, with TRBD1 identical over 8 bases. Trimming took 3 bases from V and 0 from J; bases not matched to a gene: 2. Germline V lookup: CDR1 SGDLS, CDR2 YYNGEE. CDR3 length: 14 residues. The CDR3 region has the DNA TGTGCCAGCAGCGGGGGACAGGACTCCTACGAGCAGTACTTC. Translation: CASSGGQDSYEQYF.

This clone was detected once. DNA of the CDR3: TGTGCCAGCAGCCAAGAACGCTGGGGACTGGAATACAATGAGCAGTTCTTC. Translation gives CASSQERWGLEYNEQFF. V gene TRBV3-1 (or the pseudogene TRBV3-2) combines with J gene TRBJ2-1; D is possibly TRBD2 (6 bases). Between the trimmed V and J ends, which lost 0 bases and 4 bases, there was a span of 16 bases. The CDR3 contains 17 residues. Per germline, CDR1 LGHDT and CDR2 YNNKEL (reference sequence).

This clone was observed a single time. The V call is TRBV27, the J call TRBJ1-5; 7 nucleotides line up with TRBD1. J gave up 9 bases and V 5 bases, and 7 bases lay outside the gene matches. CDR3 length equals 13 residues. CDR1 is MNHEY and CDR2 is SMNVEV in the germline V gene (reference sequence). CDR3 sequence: CASSAVQGPPQHF. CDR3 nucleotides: TGTGCCAGCAGTGCCGTACAGGGGCCGCCCCAGCATTTT.

The CDR3 nucleotides are TGTGCCAGCAGCCCGCAGACTAGTTCCGACAATGAGCAGTTCTTC. It yields the protein CASSPQTSSDNEQFF. This chain connects TRBV7-2 to TRBJ2-1, with D possibly matching TRBD2 (6 bases). Germline assignment: CDR1 SGHTA and CDR2 FQGNSA. The CDR3 totals 15 residues. Trimming stripped 5 bases from V and 5 bases from J, with 16 bases between.

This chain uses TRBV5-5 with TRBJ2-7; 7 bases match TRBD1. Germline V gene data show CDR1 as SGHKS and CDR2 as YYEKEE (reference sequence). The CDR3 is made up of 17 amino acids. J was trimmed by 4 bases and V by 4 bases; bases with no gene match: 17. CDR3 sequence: CASSKDVHRGPTYEQYF. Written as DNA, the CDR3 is TGTGCCAGCAGCAAAGACGTACACAGGGGCCCTACTTACGAGCAGTACTTC.

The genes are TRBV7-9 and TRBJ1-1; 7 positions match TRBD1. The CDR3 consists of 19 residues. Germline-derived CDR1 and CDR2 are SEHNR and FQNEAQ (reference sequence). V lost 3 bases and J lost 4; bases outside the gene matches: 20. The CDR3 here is CASSFFSLRNDRAGTEAFF. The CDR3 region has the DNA TGTGCCAGCAGCTTTTTTTCCCTCCGAAACGACAGGGCTGGCACTGAAGCTTTCTTT.

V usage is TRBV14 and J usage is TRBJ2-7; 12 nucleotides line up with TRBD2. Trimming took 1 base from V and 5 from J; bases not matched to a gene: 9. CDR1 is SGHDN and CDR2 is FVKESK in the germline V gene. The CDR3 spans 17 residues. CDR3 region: CASSQVSASGRGNEQYF. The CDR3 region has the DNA TGTGCCAGCAGCCAAGTATCTGCTAGCGGGAGGGGTAACGAGCAGTACTTC.

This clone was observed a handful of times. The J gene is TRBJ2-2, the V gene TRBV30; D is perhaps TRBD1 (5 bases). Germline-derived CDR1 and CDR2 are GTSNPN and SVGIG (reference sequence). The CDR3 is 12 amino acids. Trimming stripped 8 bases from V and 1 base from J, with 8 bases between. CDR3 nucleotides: TGTGCCGCAAGGGGGAACACCGGGGAGCTGTTTTTT. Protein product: CAARGNTGELFF.

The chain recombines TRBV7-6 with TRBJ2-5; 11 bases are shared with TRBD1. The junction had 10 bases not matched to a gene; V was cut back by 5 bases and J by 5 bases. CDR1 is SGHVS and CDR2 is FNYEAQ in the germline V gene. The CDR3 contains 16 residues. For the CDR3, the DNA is TGTGCCAGCAGCCCAAGGACAGGGGGCCTCTTGGAGACCCAGTACTTC. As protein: CASSPRTGGLLETQYF.

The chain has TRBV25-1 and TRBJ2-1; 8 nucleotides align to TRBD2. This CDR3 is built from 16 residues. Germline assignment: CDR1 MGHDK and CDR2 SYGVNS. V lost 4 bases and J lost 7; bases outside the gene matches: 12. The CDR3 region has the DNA TGTGCCAGCAGTGCCCCGGGAGGGGCGAATGGGAATGAGCAGTTCTTC. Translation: CASSAPGGANGNEQFF.

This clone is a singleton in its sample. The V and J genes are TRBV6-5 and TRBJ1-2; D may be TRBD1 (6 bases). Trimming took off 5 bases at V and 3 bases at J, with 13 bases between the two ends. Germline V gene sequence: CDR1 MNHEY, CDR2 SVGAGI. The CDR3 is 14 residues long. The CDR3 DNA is TGTGCCAGCAGTACTATATCAGGGGACTATGGCTACACCTTC. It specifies CASSTISGDYGYTF.

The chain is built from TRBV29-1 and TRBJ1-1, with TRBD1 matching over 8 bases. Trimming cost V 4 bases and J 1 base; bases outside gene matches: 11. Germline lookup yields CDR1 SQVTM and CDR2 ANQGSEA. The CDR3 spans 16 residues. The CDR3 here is CSVVDHRGQGNTEAFF. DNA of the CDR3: TGCAGCGTTGTCGATCATCGAGGACAGGGGAACACTGAAGCTTTCTTT. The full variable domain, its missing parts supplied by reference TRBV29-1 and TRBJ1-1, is SAVISQKPSRDICQRGTSLTIQCQVDSQVTMMFWYRQQPGQSLTLIATANQGSEATYESGFVIDKFPISRPNLTFSTLTVSNMSPEDSSIYLCSVVDHRGQGNTEAFFGQGTRLTVV.

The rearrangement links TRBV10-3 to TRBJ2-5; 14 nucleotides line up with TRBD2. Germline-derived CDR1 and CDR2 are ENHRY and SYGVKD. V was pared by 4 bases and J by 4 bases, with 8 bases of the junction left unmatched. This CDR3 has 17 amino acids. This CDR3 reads CAISGEGLAGDPETQYF. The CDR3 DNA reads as TGTGCCATCAGTGGCGAGGGACTAGCGGGAGACCCAGAGACCCAGTACTTC.

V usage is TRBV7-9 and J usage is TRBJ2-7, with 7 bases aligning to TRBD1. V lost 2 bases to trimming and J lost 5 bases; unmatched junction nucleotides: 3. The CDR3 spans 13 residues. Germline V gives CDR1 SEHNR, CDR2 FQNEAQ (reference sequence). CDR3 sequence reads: CASSLRGHDEQYF. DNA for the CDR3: TGTGCCAGCAGCTTAAGGGGGCACGACGAGCAGTACTTC.

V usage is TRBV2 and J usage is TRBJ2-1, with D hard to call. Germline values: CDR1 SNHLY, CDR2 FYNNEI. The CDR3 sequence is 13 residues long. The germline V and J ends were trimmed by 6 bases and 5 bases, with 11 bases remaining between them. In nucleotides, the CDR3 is TGTGCCAGCAGGTTTGCGGAAGACAATGAGCAGTTCTTC. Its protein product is CASRFAEDNEQFF. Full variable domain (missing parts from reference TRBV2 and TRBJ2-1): EPEVTQTPSHQVTQMGQEVILRCVPISNHLYFYWYRQILGQKVEFLVSFYNNEISEKSEIFDDQFSVERPDGSNFTLKIRSTKLEDSAMYFCASRFAEDNEQFFGPGTRLTVL.